This TCR beta chain was recorded in a study of cytotoxic CD8 clonotypes in ibrutinib-treated CLL. Sequencing used immunoSEQ multiplex PCR; TCRdb keeps in-frame clones, though not all of them. In the table there are around 200,000 clones, 75% to 85% of which are singletons. This specimen consisted of PBMCs, obtained after 12 months of ibrutinib treatment. This clonotype was sampled from a human donor with chronic lymphocytic leukemia.

Here the CDR3 DNA reads TGCAGCGCCCTAGGACAGGACCACTCTGGAAACACCATATATTTT. Translated: CSALGQDHSGNTIYF. This chain joins TRBV29-1 and TRBJ1-3, with 7 positions matching TRBD1. Germline V gives CDR1 SQVTM, CDR2 ANQGSEA. The trim removed 7 bases at V and 0 bases at J, leaving 9 bases unmatched. The CDR3 consists of 15 residues.